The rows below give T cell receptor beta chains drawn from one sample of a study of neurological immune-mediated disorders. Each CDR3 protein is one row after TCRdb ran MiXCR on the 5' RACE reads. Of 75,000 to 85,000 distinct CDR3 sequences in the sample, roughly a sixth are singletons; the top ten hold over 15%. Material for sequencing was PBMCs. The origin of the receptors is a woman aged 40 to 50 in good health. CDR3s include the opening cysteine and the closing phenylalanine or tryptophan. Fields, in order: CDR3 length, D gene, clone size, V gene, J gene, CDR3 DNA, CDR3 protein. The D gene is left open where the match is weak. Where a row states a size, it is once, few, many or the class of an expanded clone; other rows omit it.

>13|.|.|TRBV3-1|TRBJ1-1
TGTGCCAGCAGCCATGTCGGCGGCACTGAAGCTTTCTTT
CASSHVGGTEAFF
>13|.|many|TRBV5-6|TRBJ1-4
TGTGCCAGCAGCGGGATTAGGGGTGAAAAACTGTTTTTT
CASSGIRGEKLFF
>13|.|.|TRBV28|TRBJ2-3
TGTGCCAGCAGTTTCCCTAGCAGGGATACGCAGTATTTT
CASSFPSRDTQYF
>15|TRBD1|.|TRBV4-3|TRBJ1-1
TGCGCCAGCAGCCAATCACAGGGGGCAGTCACTGAAGATTTCTTT
CASSQSQGAVTEDFF
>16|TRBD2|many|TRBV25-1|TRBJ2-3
TGTGCCAGCAGTGATTTGACTAGCGGGGGATCAGATACGCAGTATTTT
CASSDLTSGGSDTQYF
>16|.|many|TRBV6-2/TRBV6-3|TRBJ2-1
TGTGCCAGCAGTTACCGGGTGGGGGGCTCCTACAATGAGCAGTTCTTC
CASSYRVGGSYNEQFF
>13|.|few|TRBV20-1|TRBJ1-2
TGCAGTGCTAGAGCTCAGGGAATCTATGGCTACACCTTC
CSARAQGIYGYTF
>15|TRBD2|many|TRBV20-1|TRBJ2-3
TGCAGTGGGACTAGCGGGGGGGCTGGCACAGATACGCAGTATTTT
CSGTSGGAGTDTQYF
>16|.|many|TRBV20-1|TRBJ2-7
TGCAGTGCTAGCACCCGGCGACCCTCAGGGGTAGGCGAGCAGTACTTC
CSASTRRPSGVGEQYF
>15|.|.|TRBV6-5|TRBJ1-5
TGTGCCAGCAGCCCTCACGAATATAGCAATCAGCCCCGGCATTTT
CASSPHEYSNQPRHF
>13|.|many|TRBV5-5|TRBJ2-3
TGTGCCAGCAGCTTGAGTGGTCCAGATACGCAGTATTTT
CASSLSGPDTQYF
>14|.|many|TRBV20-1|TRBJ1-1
TGCAGTGCTAGACTCCCGGGGGGGGCGGCTGAAGCTTTCTTT
CSARLPGGAAEAFF
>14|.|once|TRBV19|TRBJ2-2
TGTGCCAGTAGCGAACGGCCGAACACCGGGGAGCTGTTTTTT
CASSERPNTGELFF
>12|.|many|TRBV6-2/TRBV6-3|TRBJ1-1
TGTGCCAGCAGTTCCTCTCCGACTGAAGCTTTCTTT
CASSSSPTEAFF
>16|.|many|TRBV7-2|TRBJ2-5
TGTGCCAGCAGCTCCAGGGGGGGCCAATCCCAAGAGACCCAGTACTTC
CASSSRGGQSQETQYF
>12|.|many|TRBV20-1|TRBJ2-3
TGCAGTGCCCAAGACCTCACAGATACGCAGTATTTT
CSAQDLTDTQYF
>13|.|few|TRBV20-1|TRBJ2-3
TGCAGTGCTAGAGCTCAGCATGCCAGACCGCAGTATTTT
CSARAQHARPQYF
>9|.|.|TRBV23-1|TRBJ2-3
TGCGCCCTCCCCCCTACGCAGTATTTT
CALPPTQYF
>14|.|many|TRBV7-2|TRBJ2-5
TGTGCCAGCAGCTTCTCCCCTCGTGCGGAGACCCAGTACTTC
CASSFSPRAETQYF
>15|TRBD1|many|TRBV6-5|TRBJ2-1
TGTGCCAGCAGTGACGACAGGGGGCTCTACAATGAGCAGTTCTTC
CASSDDRGLYNEQFF
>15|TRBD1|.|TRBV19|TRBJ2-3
TGTGCCAGTAGTAACTGGGACAGGAGCACAGATACGCAGTATTTT
CASSNWDRSTDTQYF
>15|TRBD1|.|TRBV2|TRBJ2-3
TGTGCCAGCAGTGGGGACAGGGGATTTTCAGATACGCAGTATTTT
CASSGDRGFSDTQYF
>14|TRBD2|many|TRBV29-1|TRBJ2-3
TGCAGCGGGACTAGCGGGGCCGTCACAGATACGCAGTATTTT
CSGTSGAVTDTQYF
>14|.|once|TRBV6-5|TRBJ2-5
TGTGCCAACAGTTACCCGCCTCCCCTAGAGACCCAGTACTTC
CANSYPPPLETQYF
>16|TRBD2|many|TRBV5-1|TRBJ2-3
TGCGCCAGCAGCGGCGCGACTAGCGGGGGTGGAGATACGCAGTATTTT
CASSGATSGGGDTQYF
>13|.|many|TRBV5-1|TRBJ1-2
TGCGCCAGCAGCTTGTCGGACCAGAATGGCTACACCTTC
CASSLSDQNGYTF
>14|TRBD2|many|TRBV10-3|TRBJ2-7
TGTGCCATCACAGCTAGCGGGCTGCCGTACGAGCAGTACTTC
CAITASGLPYEQYF
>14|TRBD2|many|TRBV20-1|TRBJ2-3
TGCAGTGCTTCAGTCGGGGGGATCACAGATACGCAGTATTTT
CSASVGGITDTQYF
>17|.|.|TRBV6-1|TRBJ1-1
TGTGCCAGCAGTGAAGGAGGTCCGGGGACAATGAACACTGAAGCTTTCTTT
CASSEGGPGTMNTEAFF
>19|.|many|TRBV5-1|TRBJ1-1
TGCGCCAGCAGCTTGCCATACTACAAAGGGAGAGTCTTGAACACTGAAGCTTTCTTT
CASSLPYYKGRVLNTEAFF
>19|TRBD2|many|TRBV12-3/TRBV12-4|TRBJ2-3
TGTGCCAGCAGTTCACCGGGGACTAGCGGGGGTCTTAGCACAGATACGCAGTATTTT
CASSSPGTSGGLSTDTQYF
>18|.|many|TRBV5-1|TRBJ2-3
TGCGCCAGCAGCGCCCTCCTCGGGGCGGGGGCTAGCACAGATACGCAGTATTTT
CASSALLGAGASTDTQYF
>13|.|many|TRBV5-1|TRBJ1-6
TGCGCCAGCAGCTGGGGGGGGAATTCACCCCTCCACTTT
CASSWGGNSPLHF
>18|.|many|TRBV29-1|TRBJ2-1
TGCAGCGTTGAAGATATCGGGGGCCCCAGTTCATCATACAATGAGCAGTTCTTC
CSVEDIGGPSSSYNEQFF
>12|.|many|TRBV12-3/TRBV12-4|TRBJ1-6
TGTGCCAGCAGGGCCGATGACAGACCCCTCCACTTT
CASRADDRPLHF
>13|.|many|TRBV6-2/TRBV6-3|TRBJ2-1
TGTGCCAGCAGGACTCTAGTAAACAATGAGCAGTTCTTC
CASRTLVNNEQFF
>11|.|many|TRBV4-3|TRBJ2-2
TGCGCCAGCAGCCAGTTCGGGGAGCTGTTTTTT
CASSQFGELFF
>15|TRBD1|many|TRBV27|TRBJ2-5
TGTGCCAGCAGTAAGCAGGGGGCAATCCAAGAGACCCAGTACTTC
CASSKQGAIQETQYF
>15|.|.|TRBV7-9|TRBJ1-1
TGTGCCAGCAGCTTAGAGGGAGGACCGAACACTGAAGCTTTCTTT
CASSLEGGPNTEAFF
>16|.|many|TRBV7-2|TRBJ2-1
TGTGCCAGCAGCCCCCCCCCGGGCCCCAAATACAATGAGCAGTTCTTC
CASSPPPGPKYNEQFF
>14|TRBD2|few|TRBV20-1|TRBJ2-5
TGCAGTGTTCCCCTAGCGGGATATTCCGTGACCCAGTACTTC
CSVPLAGYSVTQYF
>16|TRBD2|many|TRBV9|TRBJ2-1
TGTGCCAGCAGCCCCCGGTGGGCGGGGGGATTTTGGGAGCAGTTCTTC
CASSPRWAGGFWEQFF
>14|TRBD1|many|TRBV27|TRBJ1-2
TGTGCCAGCAGTCTACAGGGGTACGGGGATGGCTACACCTTC
CASSLQGYGDGYTF
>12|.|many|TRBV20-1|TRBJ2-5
TGCAGTGCTACACCGGAGCGGGAGACCCAGTACTTC
CSATPERETQYF